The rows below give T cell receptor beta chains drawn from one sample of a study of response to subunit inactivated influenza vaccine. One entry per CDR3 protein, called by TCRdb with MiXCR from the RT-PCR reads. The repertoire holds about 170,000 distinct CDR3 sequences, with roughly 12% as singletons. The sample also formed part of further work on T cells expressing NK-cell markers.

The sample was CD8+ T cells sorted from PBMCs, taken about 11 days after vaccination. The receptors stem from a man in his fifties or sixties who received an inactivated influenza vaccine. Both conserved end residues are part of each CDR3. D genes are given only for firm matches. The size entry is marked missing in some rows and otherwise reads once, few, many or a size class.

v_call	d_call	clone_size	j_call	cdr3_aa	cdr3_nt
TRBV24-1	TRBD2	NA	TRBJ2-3	CATSDRPPTSGSTDTQYF	TGTGCCACCAGTGATCGACCCCCGACTAGCGGGAGCACAGATACGCAGTATTTT
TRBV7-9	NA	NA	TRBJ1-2	CASSFGGDNGYTF	TGTGCCAGCAGCTTTGGGGGGGACAATGGCTACACCTTC
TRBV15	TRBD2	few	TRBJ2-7	CATSRDTGLANDEQYF	TGTGCCACCAGCAGAGATACCGGACTAGCAAACGACGAGCAGTACTTC
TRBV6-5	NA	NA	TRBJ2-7	CASSYLQAKYEQYF	TGTGCCAGCAGTTACTTACAGGCCAAGTACGAGCAGTACTTC
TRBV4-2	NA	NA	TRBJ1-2	CASSQEPARGYTF	TGTGCCAGCAGCCAAGAACCCGCCCGGGGCTACACCTTC
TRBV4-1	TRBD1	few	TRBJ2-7	CASSPWTGGYEQYF	TGCGCCAGCAGCCCGTGGACAGGGGGCTACGAGCAGTACTTC
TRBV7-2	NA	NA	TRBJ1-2	CASSLHQGNPSRGYTF	TGTGCCAGCAGCTTACATCAGGGAAACCCATCTAGGGGCTACACCTTC
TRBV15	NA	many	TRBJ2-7	CATSKDYDPSYEQYF	TGTGCCACCAGCAAAGACTACGACCCTTCCTACGAGCAGTACTTC
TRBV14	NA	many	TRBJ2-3	CASSRLVFGTDTQYF	TGTGCCAGCAGCCGACTAGTCTTCGGCACAGATACGCAGTATTTT
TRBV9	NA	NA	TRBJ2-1	CASRPAGSLYNEQFF	TGTGCCAGCAGGCCTGCCGGGTCCCTCTACAATGAGCAGTTCTTC
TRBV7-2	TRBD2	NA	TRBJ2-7	CASSLVLAGVGYEQYF	TGTGCCAGCAGCTTAGTACTAGCGGGAGTGGGCTACGAGCAGTACTTC
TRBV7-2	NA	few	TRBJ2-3	CASTLLGGTDTQYF	TGTGCCAGCACCCTTTTGGGGGGCACAGATACGCAGTATTTT
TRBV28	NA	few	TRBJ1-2	CASSLTDFNYGYTF	TGTGCCAGCAGTTTGACGGACTTTAACTATGGCTACACCTTC
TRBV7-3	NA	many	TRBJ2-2	CASSPLVTGELFF	TGTGCCAGCAGCCCCCTGGTGACCGGGGAGCTGTTTTTT
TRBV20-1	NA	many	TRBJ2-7	CSAREPRSYEQYF	TGCAGTGCTAGAGAGCCCAGGTCCTACGAGCAGTACTTC
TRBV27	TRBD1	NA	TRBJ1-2	CASSLSEGAASSFYGYTF	TGTGCCAGCAGTTTATCGGAGGGGGCAGCTTCTTCTTTCTATGGCTACACCTTC
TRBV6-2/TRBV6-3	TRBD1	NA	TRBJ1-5	CASSPGTGVQPQHF	TGTGCCAGCAGTCCCGGGACAGGGGTTCAGCCCCAGCATTTT
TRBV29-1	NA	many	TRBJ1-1	CSGDTNTEAFF	TGCAGCGGGGACACAAACACTGAAGCTTTCTTT
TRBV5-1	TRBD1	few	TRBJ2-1	CASRDGQGVDEQFF	TGCGCCAGCAGGGATGGACAGGGAGTGGATGAGCAGTTCTTC
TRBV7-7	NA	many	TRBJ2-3	CASSPGLSSSTDTQYF	TGTGCCAGCAGCCCAGGTCTGAGTTCTAGCACAGATACGCAGTATTTT
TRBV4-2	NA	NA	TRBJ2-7	CASSQERQLSYEQYF	TGTGCCAGCAGCCAAGAGCGGCAGTTGTCCTACGAGCAGTACTTC
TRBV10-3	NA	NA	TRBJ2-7	CAISESGGGEQYF	TGTGCCATCAGTGAGTCAGGGGGAGGAGAGCAGTACTTC
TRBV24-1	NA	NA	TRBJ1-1	CATSDSGPNTEAFF	TGTGCCACCAGTGATTCGGGCCCGAACACTGAAGCTTTCTTT
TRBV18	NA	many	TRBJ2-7	CASSPTGRGTYEQYF	TGTGCCAGCTCACCGACAGGGCGGGGGACCTACGAGCAGTACTTC
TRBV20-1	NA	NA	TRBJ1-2	CSARLDGAGYGYTF	TGCAGTGCTAGATTGGATGGGGCCGGCTATGGCTACACCTTC
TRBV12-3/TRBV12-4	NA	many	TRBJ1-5	CASTRAGQTGHLSQHF	TGTGCCAGCACTCGCGCCGGGCAGACGGGCCATTTAAGCCAGCATTTT
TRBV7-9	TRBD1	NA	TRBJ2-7	CASSHDRDDGYEQYF	TGTGCCAGCAGCCACGACAGGGATGATGGGTACGAGCAGTACTTC
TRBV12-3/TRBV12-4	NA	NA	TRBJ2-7	CASTPPRAYEQYF	TGTGCCAGCACCCCCCCCAGGGCCTACGAGCAGTACTTC
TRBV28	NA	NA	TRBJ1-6	CASSPPEVINNSPLHF	TGTGCCAGCAGTCCTCCTGAAGTAATTAATAATTCACCCCTCCACTTT
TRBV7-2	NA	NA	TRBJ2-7	CASSNTNYEQYF	TGTGCCAGCAGCAACACTAACTACGAGCAGTACTTC
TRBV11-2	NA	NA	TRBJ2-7	CASSSVIYEQYF	TGTGCCAGCAGCTCCGTGATCTACGAGCAGTACTTC
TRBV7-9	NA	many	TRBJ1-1	CASSFIQGGTEAFF	TGTGCCAGCAGCTTCATACAGGGAGGGACTGAAGCTTTCTTT
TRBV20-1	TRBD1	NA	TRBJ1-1	CSARGLGQGAFTEAFF	TGCAGTGCTAGAGGATTGGGACAGGGGGCTTTCACTGAAGCTTTCTTT
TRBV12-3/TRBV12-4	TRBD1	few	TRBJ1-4	CASSAGTEATNEKLFF	TGTGCCAGCAGCGCAGGGACAGAAGCAACTAATGAAAAACTGTTTTTT
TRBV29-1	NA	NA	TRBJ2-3	CSVETYRGDTQYF	TGCAGCGTTGAAACCTACCGTGGAGATACGCAGTATTTT
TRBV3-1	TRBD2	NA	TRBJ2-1	CASSQGLAGYNEQFF	TGTGCCAGCAGCCAAGGACTAGCGGGGTACAATGAGCAGTTCTTC
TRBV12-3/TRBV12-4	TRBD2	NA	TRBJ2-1	CASTRALAASYNEQFF	TGTGCCAGCACCCGTGCTCTAGCGGCCTCCTACAATGAGCAGTTCTTC
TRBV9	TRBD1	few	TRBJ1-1	CASSVRTGENTEAFF	TGTGCCAGCAGCGTAAGGACAGGGGAGAACACTGAAGCTTTCTTT
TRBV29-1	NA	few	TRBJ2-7	CSGVEGPSYEQYF	TGCAGCGGGGTTGAAGGACCCTCCTACGAGCAGTACTTC
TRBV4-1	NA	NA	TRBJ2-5	CASSQVGSRVETQYF	TGCGCCAGCAGCCAGGTGGGGTCCCGGGTGGAGACCCAGTACTTC
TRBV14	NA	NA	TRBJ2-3	CASSQEPGEMADTQYF	TGTGCCAGCAGCCAAGAACCCGGAGAAATGGCAGATACGCAGTATTTT
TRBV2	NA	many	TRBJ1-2	CASKEGFFDYGYTF	TGTGCCAGCAAGGAGGGATTCTTCGACTATGGCTACACCTTC
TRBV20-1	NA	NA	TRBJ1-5	CSARDFSGDSNQPQHF	TGCAGTGCTAGAGATTTTTCGGGGGATAGCAATCAGCCCCAGCATTTT